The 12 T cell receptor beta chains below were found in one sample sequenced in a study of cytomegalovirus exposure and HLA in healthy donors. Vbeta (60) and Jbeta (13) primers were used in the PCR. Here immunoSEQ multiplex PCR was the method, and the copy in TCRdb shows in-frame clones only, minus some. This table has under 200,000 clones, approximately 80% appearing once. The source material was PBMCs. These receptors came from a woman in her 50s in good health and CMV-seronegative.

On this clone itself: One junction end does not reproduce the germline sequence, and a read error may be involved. The CDR3 bases are TGTTCCAGCCGGGAGGGAGGTAATCAGCCCCAGCATTTT. This sequence encodes CSSREGGNQPQHF. This chain connects TRBV7-9 to TRBJ1-5; no firm D call. This CDR3 is built from 13 residues. From germline, CDR1 is SEHNR and CDR2 FQNEAQ (reference sequence).

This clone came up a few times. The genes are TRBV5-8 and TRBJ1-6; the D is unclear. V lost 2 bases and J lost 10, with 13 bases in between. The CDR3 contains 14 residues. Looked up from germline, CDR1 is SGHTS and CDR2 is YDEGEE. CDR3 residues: CASSFGAFGSPLHF. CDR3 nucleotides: TGTGCCAGCAGCTTTGGAGCCTTTGGATCACCCCTCCACTTT.

As DNA, the CDR3 is TGTGCCAGCAGTGCACAGGGTGCGAATGGCTACACCTTC. Translation: CASSAQGANGYTF. The rearrangement uses TRBV2 and TRBJ1-2, with D possibly being TRBD1 (6 bases). CDR1 is SNHLY, CDR2 FYNNEI, per germline. The CDR3 length is 13 residues. Between the trimmed V and J ends, which lost 4 bases and 6 bases, there was a span of 12 bases.

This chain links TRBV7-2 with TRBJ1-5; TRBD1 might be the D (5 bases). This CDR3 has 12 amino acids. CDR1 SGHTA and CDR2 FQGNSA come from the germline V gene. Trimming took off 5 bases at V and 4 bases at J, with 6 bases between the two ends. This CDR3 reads CASSDRNQPQHF. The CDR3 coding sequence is TGTGCCAGCAGCGACAGAAATCAGCCCCAGCATTTT.

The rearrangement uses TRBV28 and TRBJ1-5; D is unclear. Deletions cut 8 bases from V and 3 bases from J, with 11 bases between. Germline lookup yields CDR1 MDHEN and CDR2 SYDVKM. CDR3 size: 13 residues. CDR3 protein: CASVGSFNQPQHF. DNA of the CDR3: TGTGCCAGCGTGGGGAGTTTCAATCAGCCCCAGCATTTT.

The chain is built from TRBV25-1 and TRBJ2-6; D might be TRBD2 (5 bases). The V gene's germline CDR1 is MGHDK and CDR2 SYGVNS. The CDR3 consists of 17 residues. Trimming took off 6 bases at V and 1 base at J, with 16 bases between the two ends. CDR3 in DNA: TGTGCCAGCAGCCGTACGCCCGGGGAATCTGGGGCCAACGTCCTGACTTTC. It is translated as CASSRTPGESGANVLTF.

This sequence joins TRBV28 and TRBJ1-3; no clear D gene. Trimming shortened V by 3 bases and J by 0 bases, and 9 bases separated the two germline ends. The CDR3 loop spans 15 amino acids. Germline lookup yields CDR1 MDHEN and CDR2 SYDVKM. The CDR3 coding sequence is TGTGCCAGCAGTTTCCCAGGACTCTCTGGAAACACCATATATTTT. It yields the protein CASSFPGLSGNTIYF.

The CDR3 bases are TGCGCCAGCAGCCAAGAAAGCGCAGGGACTAATGAAAAACTGTTTTTT. As protein: CASSQESAGTNEKLFF. The chain joins TRBV4-1 to TRBJ1-4, with D possibly matching TRBD1 (5 bases). The germline V gene has CDR1 MGHRA and CDR2 YSYEKL. This CDR3 is 16 amino acids long. The ends were cut back, 0 bases at V and 2 bases at J, with 10 bases in the middle.

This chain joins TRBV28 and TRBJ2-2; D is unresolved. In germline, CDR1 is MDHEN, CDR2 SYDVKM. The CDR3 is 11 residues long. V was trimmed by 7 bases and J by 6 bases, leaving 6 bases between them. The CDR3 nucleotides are TGTGCCAGCAAAATATCCGGGGAGCTGTTTTTT. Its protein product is CASKISGELFF.

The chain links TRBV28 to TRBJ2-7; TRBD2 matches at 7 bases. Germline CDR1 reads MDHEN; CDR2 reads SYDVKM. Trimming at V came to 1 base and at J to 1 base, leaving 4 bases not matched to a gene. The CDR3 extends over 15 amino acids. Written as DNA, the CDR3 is TGTGCCAGCAGTTTATTTACGCGGGGGTCCTACGAGCAGTACTTC. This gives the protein CASSLFTRGSYEQYF.

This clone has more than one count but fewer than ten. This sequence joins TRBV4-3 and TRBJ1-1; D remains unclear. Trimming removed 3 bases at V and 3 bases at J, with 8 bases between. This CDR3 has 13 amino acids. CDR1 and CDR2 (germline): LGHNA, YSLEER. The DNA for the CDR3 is TGCGCCAGCAGCCAGACCGGGGACACTGAAGCTTTCTTT. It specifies CASSQTGDTEAFF.

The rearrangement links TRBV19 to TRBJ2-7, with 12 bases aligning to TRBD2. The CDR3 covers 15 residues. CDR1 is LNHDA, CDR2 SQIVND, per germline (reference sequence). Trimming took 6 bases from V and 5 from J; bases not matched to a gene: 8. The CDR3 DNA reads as TGTGCCAGTAGCCAAACTAGCGGGAGGCAACACGAGCAGTACTTC. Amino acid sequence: CASSQTSGRQHEQYF.